This T cell receptor (beta chain) was found in a study of T cell responses to AZD1222 COVID-19 vaccine. The germline CDR1 and CDR2 sequences are MNHEY and SVGAGI. The CDR3 covers 14 residues. Trimming removed 2 bases from V and 14 bases from J, with 16 bases in between. Sample share makes this clone medium-sized. Its target is unknown. Findings of the study overall: Only after the peak T cell response were repertoires sampled. Increases in Spike-specific TCR breadth and depth were seen after two AZD1222 doses. Reportedly, close to half of spike-specific TCRs are directed against unmutated variant regions.

Here immunoSEQ multiplex PCR was the method, and the copy in TCRdb shows in-frame clones only, minus some. Of about 54,000 clones listed, roughly four fifths are singletons. The sample here was peripheral blood, taken on day 0 of AZD1222 vaccination. V is TRBV6-5 and J is TRBJ1-6; D possibly corresponds to TRBD1 (5 bases). This clonotype was sampled from an adult in good health. This CDR3 reads CASSYVTGSGALHF. Here the CDR3 DNA reads TGTGCCAGCAGTTACGTAACGGGATCGGGGGCCCTCCACTTT.